This entry features one T cell receptor (beta chain) sequence. The antigen this receptor binds is unknown. Base qualities are not at hand, and no much larger clone is one base apart. Interpreted using the paper, the time point label stands for: baseline before first vaccination. The vaccinee samples were drawn from two UK trials, COV001 and COV002, one of which was a single-blind randomized controlled phase 2/3 trial testing AZD1222 (ChAdOx1 nCoV-19) in healthy adults. For TCRbeta chain sequencing, PBMC samples from trial participants were taken at day 0 and at day 28 after the second dose. Based on the germline V gene, the CDR1 and CDR2 sequences are SQVTM and ANQGSEA. The CDR3 starts with the cysteine, ends with the phenylalanine, and has 13 residues. CDR3 DNA only is kept here, 39 bases in frame from base 1. V and J are truncated by 4 bases and 4 bases respectively, leaving an intervening sequence of 13 bases.

The data were obtained in a study of T cell responses to AZD1222 COVID-19 vaccine (TCRdb year 2021). For the wider study: Because spike-specific TCR depth and breadth did not differ between the two schedules, AZD1222 recipients who got a second dose at roughly 4 weeks were pooled with those who got a second dose at roughly 12 weeks. TCR sequencing was performed for about 240 trial participants, of whom roughly 200 were given two doses of AZD1222 and around 25 were given two doses of MenACWY control vaccine. Trial participants were enrolled by age into subgroups of 18-55, 56-69 and 70-plus years, and approximately 150, 30 and 60 TCR-sequenced participants, respectively, were included in these subgroups.

The CDR3 regions of human TCRbeta chains were subjected to immunosequencing. The original pipeline was this. Repertoire TCRs were matched against a reference library of SARS-CoV-2-specific TCRs generated with the MIRA antigen-specificity platform. Breadth meant the fraction of unique TCRs that were SARS-CoV-2-associated, whereas depth meant the fraction of total T cells that were SARS-CoV-2-associated. Each spike-specific TCR was assigned to its reactive spike region and to a CD4 or CD8 class using the MIRA data. Log10-transformed breadth and depth values were compared by one-way ANOVA with Sidak's multiple comparisons tests. The table comes from immuneACCESS by way of TCRdb, which keeps in-frame sequences with V and J called. Part of the clones is missing from these tables; in studies checked, under half for an unresolved V gene and the rest for unknown reasons. D and trimming come from the DNA, and the V and J calls and clone size come from that table. For this sample there are 130,000 or so clones; around 94% appear just once. 6% to 7% of the sample is held by the ten biggest clonotypes.

On the study overall, not on this receptor specifically: In the small 56-69-year group, the increase in depth fell short of significance, most likely because of low power. Most participants were white British and females outnumbered males, and the authors suggested that clonal diversity may have been underestimated. CD4 TCRs associated with the vaccine covered the entire spike protein, and the dominant responses were in regions 160-218 and 743-854. Spike-specific TCR breadth and depth rose significantly after two AZD1222 doses compared with day 0 and with MenACWY recipients. Nearly half of unique spike-specific TCRs reportedly recognized epitopes outside regions mutated in the B.1.351 and B.1.1.7 variants. Conclusions about previously exposed vaccinees are limited, since just 6 or 7 AZD1222 recipients were seropositive for SARS-CoV-2 at baseline. No day 14 peak-response samples were available, so repertoires were characterized only after the peak T cell response.

The chain links TRBV29-1 with TRBJ1-1; TRBD1 is possibly the D segment (5 matching bases). The sample in question was peripheral blood, obtained on day 0 of AZD1222 vaccination. The sequence came from an adult in good health. The DNA sequence reads TGCAGCGTTGTGTTTGGGCAGGGCACTGAAGCTTTCTTT. It codes for CSVVFGQGTEAFF.